The clone carrying this T cell receptor (beta chain) appeared a few times. Its matching antigen is unknown. The data were obtained in a study of blood T cells in healthy people across ages. Overall study results and limits: Per million T cells, the diversity of TCR beta decreased roughly linearly as age advanced. The lack of PBMC sorting stopped any conclusive naive versus antigen-experienced comparison.

Germline CDR1 reads DFQATT; CDR2 reads SNEGSKA (reference sequence). This CDR3 is 13 amino acids long. J lost 6 bases, V lost 5 bases, and 6 bases had no gene match. Alongside a J-beta primer mix, a sample-barcoded 5' primer served in a second PCR lasting about 7 to 11 cycles. Each of the cDNA molecules was tagged by a template-switch adaptor with 12 random nucleotides. MiXCR, applied by TCRdb to the 5' RACE reads, yields one record per CDR3 protein. The repertoire includes over 1.5 million distinct CDR3 sequences, 49% of them detected once, and about 2.1% sits in the top ten. The specimen sequenced was blood. This chain joins TRBV20-1 and TRBJ2-3; TRBD2 matches 9 bases. The receptor comes from a woman in her 40s in good health. The CDR3 DNA follows: TGCAGTGCTCGGAGGACTAGCGCGGATACGCAGTATTTT. Its protein is CSARRTSADTQYF.